The clone carrying this T cell receptor (beta chain) was seen more than once but under ten times. Its specificity is unknown. Aged roughly 6 to 100, donors were systemically healthy Caucasians from Russia. It was with a sample-barcoded 5' primer and a J-beta primer mix that a second PCR of roughly 7 to 12 cycles was run. TCRdb fed the 5' RACE reads into MiXCR, producing one record per CDR3 protein. The profile shows 700,000 to 900,000 distinct CDR3 sequences, about a quarter of them singletons. Germline CDR1 and CDR2: SGHKS and YYEKEE (reference sequence). The V segment lost 4 bases and the J segment 4 bases; nucleotides outside the gene matches: 16. This CDR3 is 17 amino acids long. The sample is drawn from a study of blood T cells in healthy people across ages. Notes on the study in general: In older individuals, TCR beta diversity per million T cells was lower, falling roughly linearly with age.

These data were also reused for a study on T cells of mothers and their children.

J is TRBJ2-7 and V is TRBV5-5; 8 positions agree with TRBD1. This clonotype originated in a boy between 10 and 17 years old in good health. What was sequenced was blood. The CDR3 spells CASSTSAGQAPLYEQYF. In DNA form, the CDR3 reads TGTGCCAGCAGCACCTCCGCGGGACAGGCACCTCTATACGAGCAGTACTTC.